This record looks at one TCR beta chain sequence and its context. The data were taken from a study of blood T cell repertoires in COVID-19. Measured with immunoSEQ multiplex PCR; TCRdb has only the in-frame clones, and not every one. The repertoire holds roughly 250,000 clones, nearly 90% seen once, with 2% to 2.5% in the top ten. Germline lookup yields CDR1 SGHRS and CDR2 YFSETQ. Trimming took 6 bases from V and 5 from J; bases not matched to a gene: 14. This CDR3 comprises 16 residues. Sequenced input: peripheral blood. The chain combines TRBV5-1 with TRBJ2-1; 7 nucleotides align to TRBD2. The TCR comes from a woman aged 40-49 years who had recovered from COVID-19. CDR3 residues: CASNTVSGTTHNEQFF. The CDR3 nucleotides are TGCGCCAGCAACACTGTTAGTGGGACTACGCACAATGAGCAGTTCTTC.